This T cell receptor (beta chain) was recovered during a study of blood T cells in healthy people across ages. Total RNA extracted from each sample amounted to at least 6 micrograms. Study-wide findings and caveats: Diversity estimated from one million T cells was considered an underestimate.

With regard to this clonotype: The antigen remains undetermined.

The second PCR ran about 7 to 12 cycles with a sample-barcoded 5' primer and J-beta primers. TCRdb passed the 5' RACE reads through MiXCR, listing each CDR3 protein once. Altogether more than 650,000 distinct CDR3 sequences are present, about 48% being singletons, with the ten largest covering about two fifths. Sequencing input: blood. This clonotype was obtained from a man of 80 years or more in good health.

DNA for the CDR3: TGTGCCAGCAGTCCAGGGAGCTTAGAGACCCAGTACTTC. This translates into CASSPGSLETQYF. The V call is TRBV6-5, the J call TRBJ2-5, with D perhaps assigned TRBD1 or TRBD2 (5 bases each). Germline-derived CDR1 and CDR2 are MNHEY and SVGAGI. This CDR3 spans 13 amino acids. V was trimmed by 5 bases and J by 4 bases, leaving 11 bases between them.